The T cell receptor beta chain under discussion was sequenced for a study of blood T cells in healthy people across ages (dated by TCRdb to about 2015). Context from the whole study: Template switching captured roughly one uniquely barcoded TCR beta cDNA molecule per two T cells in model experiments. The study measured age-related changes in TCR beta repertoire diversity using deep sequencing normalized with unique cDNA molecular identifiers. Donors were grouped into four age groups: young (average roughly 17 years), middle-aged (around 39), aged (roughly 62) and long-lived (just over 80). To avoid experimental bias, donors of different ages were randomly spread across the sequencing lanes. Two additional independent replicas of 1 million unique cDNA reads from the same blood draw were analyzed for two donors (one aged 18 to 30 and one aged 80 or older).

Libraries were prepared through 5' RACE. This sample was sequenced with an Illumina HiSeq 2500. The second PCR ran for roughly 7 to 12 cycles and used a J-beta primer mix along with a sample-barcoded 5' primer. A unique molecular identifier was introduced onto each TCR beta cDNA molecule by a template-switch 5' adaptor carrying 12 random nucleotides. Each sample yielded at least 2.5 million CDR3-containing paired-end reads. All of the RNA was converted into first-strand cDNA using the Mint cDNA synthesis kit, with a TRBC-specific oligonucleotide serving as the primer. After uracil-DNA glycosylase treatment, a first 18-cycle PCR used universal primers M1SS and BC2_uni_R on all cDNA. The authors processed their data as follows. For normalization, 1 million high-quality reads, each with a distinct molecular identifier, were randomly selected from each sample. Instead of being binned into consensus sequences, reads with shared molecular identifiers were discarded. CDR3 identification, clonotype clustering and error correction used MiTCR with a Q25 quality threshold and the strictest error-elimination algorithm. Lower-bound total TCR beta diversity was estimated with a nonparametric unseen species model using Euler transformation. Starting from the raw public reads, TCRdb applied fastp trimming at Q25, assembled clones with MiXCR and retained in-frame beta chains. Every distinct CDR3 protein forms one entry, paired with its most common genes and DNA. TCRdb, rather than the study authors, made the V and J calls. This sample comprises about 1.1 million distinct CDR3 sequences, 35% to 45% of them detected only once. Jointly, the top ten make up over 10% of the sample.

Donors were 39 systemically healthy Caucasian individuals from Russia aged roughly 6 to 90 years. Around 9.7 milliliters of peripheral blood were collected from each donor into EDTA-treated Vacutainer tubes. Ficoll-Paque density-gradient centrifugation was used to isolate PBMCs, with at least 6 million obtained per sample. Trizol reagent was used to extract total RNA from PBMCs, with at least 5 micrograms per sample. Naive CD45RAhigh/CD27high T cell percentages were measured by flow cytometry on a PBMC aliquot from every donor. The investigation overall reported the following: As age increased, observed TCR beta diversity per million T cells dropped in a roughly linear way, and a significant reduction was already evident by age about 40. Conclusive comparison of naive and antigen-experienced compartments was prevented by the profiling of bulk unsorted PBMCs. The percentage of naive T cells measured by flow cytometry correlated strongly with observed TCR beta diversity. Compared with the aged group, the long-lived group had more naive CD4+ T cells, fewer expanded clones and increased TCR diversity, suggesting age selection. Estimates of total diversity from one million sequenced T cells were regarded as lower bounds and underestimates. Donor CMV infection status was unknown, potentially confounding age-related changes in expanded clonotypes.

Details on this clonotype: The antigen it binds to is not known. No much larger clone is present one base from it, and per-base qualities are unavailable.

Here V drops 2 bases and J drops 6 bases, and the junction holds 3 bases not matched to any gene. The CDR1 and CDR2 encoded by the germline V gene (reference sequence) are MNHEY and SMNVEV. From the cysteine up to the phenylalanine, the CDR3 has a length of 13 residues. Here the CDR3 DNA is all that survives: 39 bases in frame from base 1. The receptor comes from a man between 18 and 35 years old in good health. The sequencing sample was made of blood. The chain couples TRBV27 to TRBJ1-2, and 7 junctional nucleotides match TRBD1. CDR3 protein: CASSLRGRDGYTF. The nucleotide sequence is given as TGTGCCAGCAGTTTAAGGGGGCGGGATGGCTACACCTTC.